This entry lists 24 T cell receptor beta chains sequenced from one sample in a study of PD-1 blockade in mismatch repair-deficient tumors. Assay: immunoSEQ multiplex PCR; the TCRdb copy retains only in-frame clones and omits some. The sample shows 80,000 to 100,000 clones, over 70% of them seen only once. The sequencing here drew on peripheral blood, taken 12 weeks after starting pembrolizumab. These receptors were collected from an adult with mismatch repair-deficient cancer.

The chain is built from TRBV6-5 and TRBJ2-7; no firm D call. CDR1 is MNHEY and CDR2 is SVGAGI in the germline V gene. CDR3 size: 15 residues. Deletions cut 5 bases from V and 0 bases from J, with 14 bases between. CDR3 bases: TGTGCCAGCAGTCGCCCAGGACGGACCTCCTACGAGCAGTACTTC. Protein sequence: CASSRPGRTSYEQYF.

The chain is built from TRBV7-9 and TRBJ2-5, with TRBD2 matching over 13 bases. The germline CDR1 and CDR2 sequences are SEHNR and FQNEAQ (reference sequence). J was trimmed by 1 base and V by 3 bases; bases with no gene match: 5. CDR3 length equals 17 residues. CDR3: CASSLWGLAGFQETQYF. CDR3 bases: TGTGCCAGCAGCTTGTGGGGACTAGCGGGATTCCAAGAGACCCAGTACTTC.

The CDR3 reads CASSPSQYNYGYTF. The CDR3 DNA sequence: TGCGCCAGCAGCCCGAGTCAGTATAACTATGGCTACACCTTC. This chain uses TRBV5-1 with TRBJ1-2; no clear D gene. The CDR3 contains 14 residues. The germline V gene has CDR1 SGHRS and CDR2 YFSETQ. Trimming removed 4 bases from V and 1 base from J, with 11 bases in between.

This clone has only a few counts. This chain links TRBV11-2 with TRBJ2-1, with 7 bases lining up with TRBD2. CDR3 length: 16 residues. Per the germline V gene, CDR1 is SGHAT and CDR2 is FQNNGV. Trimming cost V 0 bases and J 4 bases; bases outside gene matches: 6. The CDR3 spells CASSLDRSGGYNEQFF. CDR3 bases: TGTGCCAGCAGCTTAGATCGGTCCGGGGGGTACAATGAGCAGTTCTTC.

The table lists this clone with a count of one. CDR3 protein: CSVVQGDAYGYTF. As DNA, the CDR3 is TGCAGCGTTGTTCAGGGAGATGCCTATGGCTACACCTTC. V gene TRBV29-1 combines with J gene TRBJ1-2, with a weak D call TRBD1 (5 bases). Germline V gives CDR1 SQVTM, CDR2 ANQGSEA. The length of the CDR3 is 13 residues. V was shortened by 4 bases and J by 4 bases, with 13 bases between the two germline ends.

V gene TRBV5-4 combines with J gene TRBJ2-1; TRBD2 is a possible D gene (6 bases). The germline V gene encodes CDR1 SGHNT and CDR2 YYREEE (reference sequence). The CDR3 totals 19 residues. The germline V and J ends were trimmed by 0 bases and 7 bases, with 26 bases remaining between them. CDR3 amino acids: CASSLALSKGGASGNEQFF. The CDR3 DNA reads TGTGCCAGCAGCTTGGCATTATCAAAGGGCGGGGCCTCGGGGAATGAGCAGTTCTTC. Full variable domain (remainder filled in from reference TRBV5-4 and TRBJ2-1): ETGVTQSPTHLIKTRGQQVTLRCSSQSGHNTVSWYQQALGQGPQFIFQYYREEENGRGNFPPRFSGLQFPNYSSELNVNALELDDSALYLCASSLALSKGGASGNEQFFGPGTRLTVL.

The chain recombines TRBV19 with TRBJ2-3; 7 nucleotides match TRBD2. This CDR3 contains 17 residues. The V gene's germline CDR1 is LNHDA and CDR2 SQIVND (reference sequence). V lost 5 bases and J lost 0; bases outside the gene matches: 11. In DNA, the CDR3 is TGTGCCAGTAGTCCCCGGGGGGACCGAGGGAGCACAGATACGCAGTATTTT. Its protein product is CASSPRGDRGSTDTQYF. The variable domain in full, completed from reference TRBV19 and TRBJ2-3, reads DGGITQSPKYLFRKEGQNVTLSCEQNLNHDAMYWYRQDPGQGLRLIYYSQIVNDFQKGDIAEGYSVSREKKESFPLTVTSAQKNPTAFYLCASSPRGDRGSTDTQYFGPGTRLTVL.

This clone was observed once. The chain carries TRBV29-1 and TRBJ2-7; D uncertain. CDR3 size: 15 residues. Trimming took off 4 bases at V and 6 bases at J, with 22 bases between the two ends. The germline V gene has CDR1 SQVTM and CDR2 ANQGSEA. Here the CDR3 reads CSVAPGSPSPSEQYF. The CDR3 DNA reads as TGCAGCGTTGCCCCTGGGTCTCCTTCCCCCAGCGAGCAGTACTTC.

J is TRBJ2-3 and V is TRBV4-1, with 10 bases identical to TRBD2. CDR1 MGHRA and CDR2 YSYEKL come from the germline V gene. The ends lost 1 base at V and 9 bases at J; junction bases unmatched: 13. This CDR3 contains 17 residues. The CDR3 bases are TGCGCCAGCAGCCAAGTTAGTTCCGAGCGGGAGGGGTCGACGCAGTATTTT. Translation: CASSQVSSEREGSTQYF.

This chain uses TRBV9 with TRBJ2-1; the D is unclear. This CDR3 is 13 amino acids long. The germline V gene encodes CDR1 SGDLS and CDR2 YYNGEE. With 4 bases removed from V and 4 bases from J, the gap between germline ends came to 9 bases. The CDR3 loop reads CASSPGPYNEQFF. The CDR3 nucleotides are TGTGCCAGCAGCCCAGGCCCTTACAATGAGCAGTTCTTC.

The chain joins TRBV9 to TRBJ2-5, with TRBD2 matching over 10 bases. The germline V gene encodes CDR1 SGDLS and CDR2 YYNGEE. CDR3 size: 18 residues. Unmatched junction bases numbered 14, after V lost 2 bases and J lost 4 bases. CDR3 sequence reads: CASSVGSLAGGYGETQYF. The DNA of the CDR3 is TGTGCCAGCAGCGTCGGCAGCTTAGCGGGAGGTTATGGAGAGACCCAGTACTTC.

Concerning this clone: A read error may account for a junction end that differs from germline. The J gene is TRBJ2-7, the V gene TRBV5-5; 7 bases map to TRBD1. This CDR3 is built from 15 residues. Germline V lookup: CDR1 SGHKS, CDR2 YYEKEE (reference sequence). The CDR3 spells CASSQDDRVGHEQYF. The DNA for the CDR3 is TGCGCCAGCAGCCAAGACGACAGGGTGGGCCACGAGCAGTACTTC. The full variable domain, with the rest looked up from reference TRBV5-5 and TRBJ2-7, is DAGVTQSPTHLIKTRGQQVTLRCSPISGHKSVSWYQQVLGQGPQFIFQYYEKEERGRGNFPDRFSARQFPNYSSELNVNALLLGDSALYLCASSQDDRVGHEQYFGPGTRLTVT.

The chain uses TRBV25-1 and TRBJ2-5, with D unresolved. Trimming removed 5 bases from V and 4 bases from J, with 11 bases in between. The CDR3 consists of 13 residues. Per the germline V gene, CDR1 is MGHDK and CDR2 is SYGVNS. The CDR3 nucleotides read TGTGCCAGCAGTTTTTCGGGCTTAGAGACCCAGTACTTC. Translating gives CASSFSGLETQYF.

This rearrangement joins TRBV7-8 to TRBJ1-5; 10 bases line up with TRBD1. This CDR3 region has 16 residues. Losses at the gene ends were 1 base for V and 6 bases for J; bases not matched to a gene: 6. The germline CDR1 and CDR2 sequences are SGHVS and FQNEAQ. CDR3 amino acids: CASSLGDRGKSQPQHF. The CDR3 DNA is TGTGCCAGCAGCTTAGGGGACAGGGGAAAGAGTCAGCCCCAGCATTTT.

The V and J genes are TRBV19 and TRBJ2-1, with 16 bases fitting TRBD2. Germline CDR1 is LNHDA and CDR2 is SQIVND (reference sequence). J was trimmed by 1 base and V by 4 bases; bases with no gene match: 10. The CDR3 length is 20 residues. CDR3 residues: CASSRDSGLAGGGSYNEQFF. The CDR3 DNA reads TGTGCCAGTAGTAGGGACTCGGGACTAGCGGGAGGGGGTTCCTACAATGAGCAGTTCTTC.

The chain recombines TRBV11-3 with TRBJ1-3, with D possibly TRBD1 on 5 matching bases. V was shortened by 5 bases and J by 14 bases, with 16 bases between the two germline ends. This CDR3 comprises 12 residues. CDR1 and CDR2 from the germline V gene are SGHNT and YENEEA. CDR3 bases: TGTGCCAGCAGCCTAATGGGGGGTTCCGTATATTTT. Encoded protein: CASSLMGGSVYF.

The V and J genes are TRBV6-5 and TRBJ1-5; D uncertain. Per the germline V gene, CDR1 is MNHEY and CDR2 is SVGAGI. The germline V and J ends were trimmed by 2 bases and 2 bases, with 10 bases remaining between them. The CDR3 has 15 amino acids. CDR3 in amino acids: CASSYGRSGNQPQHF. Here the CDR3 DNA reads TGTGCCAGCAGTTACGGCAGGTCGGGCAATCAGCCCCAGCATTTT.

This chain links TRBV6-5 with TRBJ1-5; the D is unclear. CDR1 and CDR2 from the germline V gene are MNHEY and SVGAGI. There are 13 residues in the CDR3. Trimming took off 4 bases at V and 5 bases at J, with 9 bases between the two ends. CDR3 protein: CASSSGVDQPQHF. In DNA, the CDR3 is TGTGCCAGCAGTTCGGGTGTGGATCAGCCCCAGCATTTT.

The J gene is TRBJ1-1, the V gene TRBV30; possibly TRBD1 for D (6 bases). The CDR3 is 14 amino acids. With 1 base removed from V and 8 bases from J, the gap between germline ends came to 17 bases. CDR1 is GTSNPN and CDR2 is SVGIG in the germline V gene (reference sequence). The DNA of the CDR3 is TGTGCCTGGAGTGGGGGGACACAAGGGGCCGAAGCTTTCTTT. Residues: CAWSGGTQGAEAFF. The full variable domain, its missing parts supplied by reference TRBV30 and TRBJ1-1, is SQTIHQWPATLVQPVGSPLSLECTVEGTSNPNLYWYRQAAGRGLQLLFYSVGIGQISSEVPQNLSASRPQDRQFILSSKKLLLSDSGFYLCAWSGGTQGAEAFFGQGTRLTVV.

The chain uses TRBV28 and TRBJ1-2, with D possibly TRBD1 on 6 matching bases. The V and J ends lost 3 bases and 8 bases respectively, with 13 bases between them. This CDR3 contains 13 residues. In germline, CDR1 is MDHEN, CDR2 SYDVKM. The CDR3 here is CASSFQGRNGYTF. As DNA, the CDR3 is TGTGCCAGCAGTTTTCAGGGGAGGAACGGCTACACCTTC.

The CDR3 nucleotides are TGTGCCAGCAGCCGGCAGCGGGAGACCTACAATGAGCAGTTCTTC. Encoded protein: CASSRQRETYNEQFF. V and J are TRBV7-2 and TRBJ2-1; TRBD2 aligns across 8 bases. The germline gives CDR1 SGHTA, CDR2 FQGNSA. Trimming took 5 bases from V and 2 from J; bases not matched to a gene: 5. This CDR3 is built from 15 residues. The full variable domain, rest sourced from reference TRBV7-2 and TRBJ2-1, is GAGVSQSPSNKVTEKGKDVELRCDPISGHTALYWYRQSLGQGLEFLIYFQGNSAPDKSGLPSDRFSAERTGGSVSTLTIQRTQQEDSAVYLCASSRQRETYNEQFFGPGTRLTVL.

The rearrangement links TRBV7-9 to TRBJ1-4; D possibly corresponds to TRBD1 (5 bases). Germline CDR1 reads SEHNR; CDR2 reads FQNEAQ (reference sequence). The V gene lost 6 bases and the J gene lost 7 bases, with 12 bases spanning the gap. The CDR3 sequence is 13 residues long. This chain's CDR3 is CASRDSLSEKLFF. The CDR3 nucleotides read TGTGCCAGCAGAGACAGCTTAAGTGAAAAACTGTTTTTT.

The V and J genes are TRBV7-2 and TRBJ2-5; 10 positions agree with TRBD2. The germline gives CDR1 SGHTA, CDR2 FQGNSA. The CDR3 covers 15 residues. The ends lost 5 bases at V and 2 bases at J; junction bases unmatched: 5. CDR3: CASSPRTSGQETQYF. CDR3 DNA sequence: TGTGCCAGCAGCCCACGGACTAGCGGACAAGAGACCCAGTACTTC.

The rearrangement links TRBV9 to TRBJ2-1; 10 nucleotides agree with TRBD2. The trim removed 4 bases at V and 2 bases at J, leaving 6 bases unmatched. This CDR3 is 16 amino acids long. Germline V gene data show CDR1 as SGDLS and CDR2 as YYNGEE. The CDR3 coding sequence is TGTGCCAGCAGCTCCCGGACTAGCGGAGCCTACAATGAGCAGTTCTTC. This codes for CASSSRTSGAYNEQFF.